Listed below are T cell receptor beta chains from one sample, sequenced in a study of T cells after posttransplantation cyclophosphamide. Repertoires were generated with immunoSEQ multiplex PCR, while TCRdb's copy carries only in-frame clones and drops some. The sample has about 6,000 clones, roughly 98% seen once. The sample taken for sequencing was memory CD4+ T cells sorted from PBMCs. These receptors all stem from a man in his forties in good health, CMV-negative, and a related stem cell transplant donor. Both conserved end residues are part of each CDR3. Each record gives: J gene, CDR3 length, V gene, CDR3 protein.

TRBJ2-3	17	TRBV7-2	CASSLFARQIFTDTQYF
TRBJ2-3	18	TRBV7-2	CASSLVGGGGSTADTQYF
TRBJ1-2	13	TRBV28	CAGSLNSPWGYTF
TRBJ2-1	13	TRBV7-3	CASSQTSQSEQFF
TRBJ2-3	16	TRBV5-1	CASSFTSGAPTDTQYF
TRBJ2-6	15	TRBV18	CASSPAEPGANVLTF
TRBJ2-7	16	TRBV9	CASSVGLAGNSYEQYF
TRBJ1-1	17	TRBV7-9	CASSPDQGNMANTEAFF
TRBJ2-2	14	TRBV6-5	CASSREGGTGELFF
TRBJ2-7	16	TRBV7-2	CASSVQASGSTYEQYF
TRBJ2-7	15	TRBV2	CASSEDQSGFYEQYF
TRBJ2-2	15	TRBV2	CASNLAGENTGELFF
TRBJ1-5	14	TRBV19	CASSTGIRNQPQHF
TRBJ2-2	16	TRBV9	CASSALSSANTGELFF
TRBJ2-2	15	TRBV6-6	CASSSLTGGTGELFF
TRBJ2-5	13	TRBV7-2	CASSDREAGTQYF
TRBJ1-5	14	TRBV5-3	CARRRISGLRPQHF
TRBJ1-1	13	TRBV2	CASSETGYTEAFF
TRBJ2-1	16	TRBV7-2	CASSPGGTSGSFEQFF
TRBJ1-5	14	TRBV7-9	CASSSGTGQGPQHF
TRBJ1-1	16	TRBV7-9	CASSPGQGGVGTEAFF
TRBJ2-1	15	TRBV10-3	CAISESVGRDNEQFF
TRBJ2-3	13	TRBV28	CASQEASTDTQYF
TRBJ2-7	12	TRBV25-1	CASSVSGSEQYF
TRBJ2-2	17	TRBV5-1	CASSLPPGQVNTGELFF
TRBJ1-5	14	TRBV6-5	CASSPDRDNQPQHF
TRBJ2-7	16	TRBV5-5	CASSLRTGLAGLEQYF
TRBJ2-1	17	TRBV4-1	CASSQEDLAVSYNEQFF
TRBJ2-1	16	TRBV28	CASSSAGLAGVNEQFF
TRBJ1-5	15	TRBV6-5	CASSSTGRGNQPQHF
TRBJ2-3	16	TRBV27	CASTPGGTSRTDTQYF
TRBJ2-1	15	TRBV11-3	CASSQGLAGYNEQFF
TRBJ2-2	13	TRBV27	CASSFRDGGELFF
TRBJ2-1	16	TRBV2	CATQMSGTSGYNEQFF
TRBJ1-1	16	TRBV7-9	CASSLAGGGSNTEAFF
TRBJ1-2	12	TRBV5-1	CASSLPGGGYTF
TRBJ2-1	16	TRBV4-1	CASSREDFGIHNEQFF
TRBJ1-1	13	TRBV5-1	CASSWEQDTEAFF
TRBJ1-3	13	TRBV7-7	CASSPGAGNTIYF
TRBJ2-7	18	TRBV7-2	CASSLAEGVSGITYEQYF
TRBJ2-5	13	TRBV27	CASSLSGHGTQYF
TRBJ1-2	17	TRBV28	CASSTSRTGKDRYGYTF
TRBJ1-1	13	TRBV7-9	CASSLATGFEAFF
TRBJ1-1	15	TRBV15	CATSRGGGSNTEAFF
TRBJ1-2	15	TRBV6-5	CASSLQGADGTGYTF
TRBJ2-5	10	TRBV7-9	CASSSETQYF
TRBJ2-3	17	TRBV9	CASSDGATSGRADTQYF
TRBJ2-7	15	TRBV18	CASSPTPGLSYEQYF
TRBJ1-2	13	TRBV5-1	CASSFEFREGYTF
TRBJ2-5	14	TRBV30	CAWSGGTAQETQYF
TRBJ1-2	14	TRBV15	CATSRDTGVGGYTF
TRBJ1-5	15	TRBV7-2	CASSLAGGGSQPQHF
TRBJ2-7	15	TRBV9	CASSPGTGGSYEQYF
TRBJ2-5	14	TRBV29-1	CSVDGTSGRETQYF
TRBJ2-7	12	TRBV27	CASSRGRDEQYF
TRBJ1-1	13	TRBV30	CACSRAGNTEAFF
TRBJ2-7	16	TRBV7-2	CASSLDGTATLYEQYF
TRBJ1-2	12	TRBV6-6	CASSYSNRGSAF
TRBJ2-1	13	TRBV12-5	CASALGRDNEQFF